This T cell receptor beta chain originates from a study of cytomegalovirus exposure and HLA in healthy donors. Study results and caveats: According to the study, around 150 TCR beta chains were cytomegalovirus-associated. Association with HLA alleles at 0.05 false discovery rate was found for 16,951 TCR beta sequences in a later analysis. Confirmation was obtained in vitro that a few CMV-associated chains are specific for CMV antigens. Immune exposure information comprised only CMV serostatus.

The primer mix had 60 Vbeta and 13 Jbeta primers. Here immunoSEQ multiplex PCR was the method, and the copy in TCRdb shows in-frame clones only, minus some. The sample's table shows around 210,000 clones. As to this clone: What it recognizes is unknown.

Sequencing was done on a sample of PBMCs. The source is a girl under 10 years old in good health and CMV-seropositive.

CDR3 DNA: TGTGCCAGCAGTGAACCCGGGACTAGTATAATCTATGAGCAGTTCTTC. It specifies CASSEPGTSIIYEQFF. The J gene is TRBJ2-1, the V gene TRBV2, with 8 bases fitting TRBD2. Germline CDR1 and CDR2: SNHLY and FYNNEI. The CDR3 is 16 residues long. Trimming removed 2 bases from V and 8 bases from J; junction bases left unmatched: 11.